The next 8 T cell receptor beta chains were all read from a single sample in a study of T-cell reconstitution after alpha-beta-depleted transplantation in children. TCRbeta library preparation incorporated unique molecular identifiers. Each CDR3 protein gets one entry after TCRdb re-called the PCR reads with MiXCR. The repertoire holds roughly 200,000 distinct CDR3 sequences, with roughly 8.1% as singletons. The sample was PBMCs, mostly from graft donor cells, taken 360 days after TCRalphabeta/CD19-depleted stem cell transplant. Receptors originate from a male patient aged 2-15 years who had a stem cell transplant for acute myeloid leukemia, so the T cells may come from the graft donor.

This clonotype has a count of ten or more. The chain joins TRBV5-1 to TRBJ2-7; the D is unclear. V lost 0 bases and J lost 0, with 7 bases in between. The CDR3 extends over 14 amino acids. Germline-derived CDR1 and CDR2 are SGHRS and YFSETQ. CDR3 bases: TGCGCCAGCAGCTTGGAAGGGTTCTCCTACGAGCAGTACTTC. As protein: CASSLEGFSYEQYF.

This clonotype has a handful of counts. V gene TRBV11-2 combines with J gene TRBJ2-1; a possible D gene is TRBD1 (5 bases). This CDR3 has 17 residues. V lost 1 base, J lost 3 bases, and 16 bases lay in between. Per germline, CDR1 SGHAT and CDR2 FQNNGV. CDR3 region: CASSLVLGPPRYNEQFF. CDR3 DNA sequence: TGTGCCAGCAGCTTAGTTCTGGGGCCCCCCCGCTACAATGAGCAGTTCTTC.

This clonotype was found many times. The rearrangement links TRBV12-3 or TRBV12-4 to TRBJ2-3; the D is unclear. CDR3 length equals 18 residues. Trimming took 5 bases from V and 0 from J, leaving 21 bases between them. CDR3 sequence: CASSPAALRGASTDTQYF. The CDR3 bases are TGTGCCAGCAGTCCCGCCGCCCTGCGCGGTGCTAGCACAGATACGCAGTATTTT.

There are many counts of this clonotype. The chain recombines TRBV20-1 with TRBJ2-3; D might be TRBD1 (6 bases). This CDR3 has 12 amino acids. The germline V gene has CDR1 DFQATT and CDR2 SNEGSKA (reference sequence). V gave up 6 bases and J gave up 3 bases, with 10 bases separating them. CDR3 sequence: CSARTETDTQYF. CDR3 sequence (DNA): TGCAGTGCCCGGACAGAGACAGATACGCAGTATTTT.

There are many counts of this clonotype. The rearrangement links TRBV5-1 to TRBJ2-5; tentative D call: TRBD1 (7 bases). The germline V gene has CDR1 SGHRS and CDR2 YFSETQ. Trimming stripped 4 bases from V and 1 base from J, with 17 bases between. The CDR3 consists of 16 residues. The CDR3 here is CASSLSQGRFQETQYF. Written as DNA, the CDR3 is TGCGCCAGCAGCCTCTCACAGGGGAGGTTCCAAGAGACCCAGTACTTC.

This clonotype was seen a few times. The J gene is TRBJ2-2, the V gene TRBV5-1; a possible D gene is TRBD2 (5 bases). This CDR3 spans 14 amino acids. V lost 6 bases and J 3 bases, leaving 12 bases between the germline ends. Looked up from germline, CDR1 is SGHRS and CDR2 is YFSETQ. This chain's CDR3 is CASTRERHTGELFF. In DNA, the CDR3 is TGCGCCAGCACCCGGGAAAGGCACACCGGGGAGCTGTTTTTT.

This clonotype appeared many times. The rearrangement uses TRBV15 and TRBJ1-3, with a possible D match to TRBD1 (5 bases). In germline, CDR1 is LNHNV, CDR2 YYDKDF (reference sequence). V was clipped by 3 bases and J by 0 bases, with 18 bases between them. The CDR3 loop spans 18 amino acids. This chain's CDR3 is CATSSHRRGGTSGNTIYF. As DNA, the CDR3 is TGTGCCACCAGCAGTCACCGTAGAGGTGGGACCTCTGGAAACACCATATATTTT.

The sample holds many counts of this clonotype. The rearrangement joins TRBV5-1 to TRBJ2-1; TRBD1 matches 10 bases. The trim removed 2 bases at V and 9 bases at J, leaving 8 bases unmatched. CDR3 length equals 15 residues. Per germline, CDR1 SGHRS and CDR2 YFSETQ. The CDR3 DNA sequence: TGCGCCAGCAGCTTCGGGACAGGGGTGTTAGCTGAGCAGTTCTTC. It specifies CASSFGTGVLAEQFF.